This TCR beta chain derives from a study of spatial heterogeneity in lung cancer. Study as a whole: Raw reads showed each unique TCR and UMI combination turning up more than ten times on average.

TCR cDNA molecules each had a unique molecular identifier. One entry per CDR3 protein results from TCRdb running MiXCR on the 5' RACE reads. The table lists about 5,400 distinct CDR3 sequences, approximately 35% of them singletons. Unmatched junction bases numbered 7, after V lost 5 bases and J lost 3 bases. The CDR3 contains 14 residues. Per the germline V gene, CDR1 is SGHTA and CDR2 is FQGNSA. Turning to this clonotype: In a library made to pick up alpha chains, this beta chain is a stray read with a size that means little.

Time point described: sample taken at primary tumor resection. The sequenced material consisted of unsorted whole RNA from tumor, nontumor lung or frozen PBMC. About 73 TRACERx patients with early, untreated non-small cell lung cancer donated samples. The sample was PBMCs, taken at surgery. This sequence was found in a female donor with early-stage non-small cell lung cancer. This chain connects TRBV7-2 to TRBJ2-7; TRBD2 agrees at 7 bases. The CDR3 coding sequence is TGTGCCAGCAGCCCACCGGGACTAAACTACGAGCAGTACTTC. Protein sequence: CASSPPGLNYEQYF.